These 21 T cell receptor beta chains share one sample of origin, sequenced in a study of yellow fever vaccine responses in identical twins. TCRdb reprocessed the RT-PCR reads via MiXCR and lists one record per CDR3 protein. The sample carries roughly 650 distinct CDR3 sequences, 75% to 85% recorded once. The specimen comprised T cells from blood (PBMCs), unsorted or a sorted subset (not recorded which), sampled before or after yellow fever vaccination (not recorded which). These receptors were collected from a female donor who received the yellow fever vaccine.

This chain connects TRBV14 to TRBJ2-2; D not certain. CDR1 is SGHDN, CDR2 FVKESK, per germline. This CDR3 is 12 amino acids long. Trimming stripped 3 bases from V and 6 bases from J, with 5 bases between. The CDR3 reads CASSQLAGELFF. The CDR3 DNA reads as TGTGCCAGCAGCCAGCTAGCCGGGGAGCTGTTTTTT.

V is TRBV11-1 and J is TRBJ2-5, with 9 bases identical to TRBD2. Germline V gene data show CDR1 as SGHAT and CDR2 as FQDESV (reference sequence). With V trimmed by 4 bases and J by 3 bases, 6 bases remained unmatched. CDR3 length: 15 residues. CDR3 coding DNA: TGTGCCAGCAGCTACTTCGCTAGCGGGGAAGAGACCCAGTACTTC. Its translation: CASSYFASGEETQYF.

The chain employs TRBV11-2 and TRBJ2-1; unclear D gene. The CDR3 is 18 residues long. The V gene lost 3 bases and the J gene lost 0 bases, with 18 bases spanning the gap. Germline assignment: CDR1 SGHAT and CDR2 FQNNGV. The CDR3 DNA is TGTGCCAGCAGCTTGGATCTGCCAACAAAGGACTCCTACAATGAGCAGTTCTTC. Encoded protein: CASSLDLPTKDSYNEQFF.

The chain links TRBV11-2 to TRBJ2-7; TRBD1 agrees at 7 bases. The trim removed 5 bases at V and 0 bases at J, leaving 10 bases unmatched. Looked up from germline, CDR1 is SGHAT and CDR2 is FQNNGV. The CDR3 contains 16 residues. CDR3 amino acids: CASSRRGTVNSYEQYF. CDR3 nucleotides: TGTGCCAGCAGCCGTAGAGGGACAGTAAACTCCTACGAGCAGTACTTC.

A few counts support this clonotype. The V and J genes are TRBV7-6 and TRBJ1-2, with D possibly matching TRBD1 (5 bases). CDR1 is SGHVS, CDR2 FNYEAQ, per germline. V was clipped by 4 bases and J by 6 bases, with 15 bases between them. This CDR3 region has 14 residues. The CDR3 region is CASSSTQGRDGYTF. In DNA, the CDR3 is TGTGCCAGCAGCTCCACCCAGGGTCGCGATGGCTACACCTTC.

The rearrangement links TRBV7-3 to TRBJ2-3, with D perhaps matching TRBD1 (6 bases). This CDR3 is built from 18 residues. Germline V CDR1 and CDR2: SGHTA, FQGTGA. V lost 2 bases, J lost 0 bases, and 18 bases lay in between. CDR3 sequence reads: CASSLQTRGIGSTDTQYF. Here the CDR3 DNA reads TGTGCCAGCAGCTTACAAACCAGGGGAATCGGGAGCACAGATACGCAGTATTTT.

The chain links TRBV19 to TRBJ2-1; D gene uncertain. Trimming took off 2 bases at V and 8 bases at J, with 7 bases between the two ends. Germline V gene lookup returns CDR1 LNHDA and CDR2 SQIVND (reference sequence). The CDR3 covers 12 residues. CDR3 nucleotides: TGTGCCAGTAGTATACGAGTGTATGAGCAGTTCTTC. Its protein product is CASSIRVYEQFF.

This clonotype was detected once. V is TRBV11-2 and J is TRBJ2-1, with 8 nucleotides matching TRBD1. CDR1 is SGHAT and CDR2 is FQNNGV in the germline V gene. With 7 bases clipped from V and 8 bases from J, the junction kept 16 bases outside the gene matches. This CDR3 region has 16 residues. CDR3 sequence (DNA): TGTGCCAGCACTGCCCAGGGGGCCCAAGGGGGCTATGAGCAGTTCTTC. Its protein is CASTAQGAQGGYEQFF. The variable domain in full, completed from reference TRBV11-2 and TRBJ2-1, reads EAGVAQSPRYKIIEKRQSVAFWCNPISGHATLYWYQQILGQGPKLLIQFQNNGVVDDSQLPKDRFSAERLKGVDSTLKIQPAKLEDSAVYLCASTAQGAQGGYEQFFGPGTRLTVL.

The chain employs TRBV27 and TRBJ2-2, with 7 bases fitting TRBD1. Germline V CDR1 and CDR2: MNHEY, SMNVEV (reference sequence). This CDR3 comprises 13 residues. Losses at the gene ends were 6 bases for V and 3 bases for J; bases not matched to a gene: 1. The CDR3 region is CASRTGDTGELFF. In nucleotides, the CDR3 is TGTGCCAGCAGAACAGGGGACACCGGGGAGCTGTTTTTT.

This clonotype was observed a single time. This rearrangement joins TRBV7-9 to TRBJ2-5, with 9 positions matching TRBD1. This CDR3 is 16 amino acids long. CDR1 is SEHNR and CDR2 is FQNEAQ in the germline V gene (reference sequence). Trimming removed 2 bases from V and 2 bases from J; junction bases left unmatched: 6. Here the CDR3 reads CASSLPGTGRQETQYF. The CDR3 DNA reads TGTGCCAGCAGCTTACCCGGGACAGGGAGGCAAGAGACCCAGTACTTC.

CDR3 sequence: CASSQDSGVDTEAFF. CDR3 DNA sequence: TGCGCCAGCAGCCAAGATTCAGGGGTTGACACTGAAGCTTTCTTT. The chain employs TRBV4-3 and TRBJ1-1; a possible D gene is TRBD1 (6 bases). From germline, CDR1 is LGHNA and CDR2 YSLEER. V lost 0 bases and J lost 3, with 11 bases in between. This CDR3 contains 15 residues.

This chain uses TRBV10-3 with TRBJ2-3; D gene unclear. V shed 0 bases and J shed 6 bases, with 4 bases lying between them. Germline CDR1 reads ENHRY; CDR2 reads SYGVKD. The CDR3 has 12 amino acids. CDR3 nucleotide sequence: TGTGCCATCAGTGAGTCGACCGATACGCAGTATTTT. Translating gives CAISESTDTQYF.

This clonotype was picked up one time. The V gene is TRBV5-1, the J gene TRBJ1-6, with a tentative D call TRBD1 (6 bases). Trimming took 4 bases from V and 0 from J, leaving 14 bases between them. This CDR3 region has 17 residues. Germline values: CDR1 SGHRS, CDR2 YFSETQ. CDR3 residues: CASSRQEQGSYNSPLHF. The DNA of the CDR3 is TGCGCCAGCAGCCGTCAAGAACAGGGCTCCTATAATTCACCCCTCCACTTT.

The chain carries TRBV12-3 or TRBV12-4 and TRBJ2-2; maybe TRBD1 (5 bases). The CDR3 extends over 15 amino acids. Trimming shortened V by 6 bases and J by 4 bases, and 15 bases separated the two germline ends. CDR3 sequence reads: CASSPSDSPTGELFF. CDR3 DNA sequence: TGTGCCAGCAGCCCAAGCGACAGCCCCACCGGGGAGCTGTTTTTT.

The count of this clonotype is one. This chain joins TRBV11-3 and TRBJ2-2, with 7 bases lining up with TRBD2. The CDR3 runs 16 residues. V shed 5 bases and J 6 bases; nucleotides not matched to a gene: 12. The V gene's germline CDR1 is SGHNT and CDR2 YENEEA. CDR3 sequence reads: CASSGTGTTRAGELFF. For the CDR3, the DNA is TGTGCCAGCAGCGGGACCGGGACTACCCGCGCCGGGGAGCTGTTTTTT. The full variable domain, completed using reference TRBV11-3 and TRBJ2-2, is EAGVVQSPRYKIIEKKQPVAFWCNPISGHNTLYWYLQNLGQGPELLIRYENEEAVDDSQLPKDRFSAERLKGVDSTLKIQPAELGDSAVYLCASSGTGTTRAGELFFGEGSRLTVL.

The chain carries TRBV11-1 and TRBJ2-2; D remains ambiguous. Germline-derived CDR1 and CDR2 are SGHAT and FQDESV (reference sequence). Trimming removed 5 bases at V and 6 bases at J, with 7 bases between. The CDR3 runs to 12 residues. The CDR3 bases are TGTGCCAGCAGCCCCCGCTCCGGGGAGCTGTTTTTT. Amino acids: CASSPRSGELFF.

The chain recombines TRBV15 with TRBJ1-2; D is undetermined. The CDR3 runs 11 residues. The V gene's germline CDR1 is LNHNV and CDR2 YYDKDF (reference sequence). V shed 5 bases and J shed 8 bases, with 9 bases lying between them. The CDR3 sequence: CATSGSGGYTF. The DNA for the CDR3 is TGTGCCACCAGCGGCTCGGGAGGCTACACCTTC. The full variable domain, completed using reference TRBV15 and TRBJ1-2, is DAMVIQNPRYQVTQFGKPVTLSCSQTLNHNVMYWYQQKSSQAPKLLFHYYDKDFNNEADTPDNFQSRRPNTSFCFLDIRSPGLGDTAMYLCATSGSGGYTFGSGTRLTVV.

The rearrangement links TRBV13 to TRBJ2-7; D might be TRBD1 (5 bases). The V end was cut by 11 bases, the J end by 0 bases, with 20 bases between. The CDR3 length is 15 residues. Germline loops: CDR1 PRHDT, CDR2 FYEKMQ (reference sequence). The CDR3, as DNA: TGTGCCGGGCGGCAGGGAATGGTGGGCTCCTACGAGCAGTACTTC. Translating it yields CAGRQGMVGSYEQYF.

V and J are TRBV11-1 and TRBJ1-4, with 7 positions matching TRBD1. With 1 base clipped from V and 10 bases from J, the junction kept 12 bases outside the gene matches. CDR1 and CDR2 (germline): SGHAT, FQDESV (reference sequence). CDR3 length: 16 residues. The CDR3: CASSLEGTLPGGKLFF. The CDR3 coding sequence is TGTGCCAGCAGCTTAGAAGGGACACTCCCAGGGGGAAAACTGTTTTTT.

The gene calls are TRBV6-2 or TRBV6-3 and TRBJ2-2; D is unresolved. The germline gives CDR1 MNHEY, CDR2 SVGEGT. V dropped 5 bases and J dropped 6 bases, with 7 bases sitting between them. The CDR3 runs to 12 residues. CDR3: CASSPHAGELFF. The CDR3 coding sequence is TGTGCCAGCAGTCCACACGCCGGGGAGCTGTTTTTT.

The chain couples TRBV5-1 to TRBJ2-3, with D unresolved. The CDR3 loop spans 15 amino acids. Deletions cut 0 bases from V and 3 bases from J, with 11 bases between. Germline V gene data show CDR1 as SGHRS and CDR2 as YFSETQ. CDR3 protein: CASSLDGVGTDTQYF. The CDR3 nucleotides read TGCGCCAGCAGCTTGGATGGGGTAGGGACAGATACGCAGTATTTT.